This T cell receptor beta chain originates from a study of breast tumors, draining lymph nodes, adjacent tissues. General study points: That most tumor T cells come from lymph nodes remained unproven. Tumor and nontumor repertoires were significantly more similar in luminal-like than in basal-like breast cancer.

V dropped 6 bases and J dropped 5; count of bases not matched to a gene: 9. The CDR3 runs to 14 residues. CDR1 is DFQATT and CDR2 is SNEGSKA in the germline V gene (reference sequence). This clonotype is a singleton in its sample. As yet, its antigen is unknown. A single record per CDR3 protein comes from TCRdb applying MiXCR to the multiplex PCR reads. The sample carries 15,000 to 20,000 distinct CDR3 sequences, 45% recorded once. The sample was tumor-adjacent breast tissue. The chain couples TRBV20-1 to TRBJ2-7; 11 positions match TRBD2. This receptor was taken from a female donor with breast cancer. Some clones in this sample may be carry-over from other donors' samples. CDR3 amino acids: CSATGLAGGNEQYF. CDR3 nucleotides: TGCAGTGCGACGGGGCTAGCGGGAGGTAACGAGCAGTACTTC.